One sample yielded the 8 T cell receptor beta chains listed below, sequenced in a study of cytotoxic CD8 clonotypes in ibrutinib-treated CLL. Here immunoSEQ multiplex PCR was the method, and the copy in TCRdb shows in-frame clones only, minus some. The data show approximately 22,000 clones, over 70% seen once. Sequencing was performed on PBMCs, taken before ibrutinib treatment. These receptors were taken from a human donor with chronic lymphocytic leukemia.

This rearrangement joins TRBV27 to TRBJ1-3; 7 bases align to TRBD1. Germline V gene sequence: CDR1 MNHEY, CDR2 SMNVEV (reference sequence). The CDR3 consists of 16 residues. V was pared by 6 bases and J by 0 bases, with 8 bases of the junction left unmatched. DNA of the CDR3: TGTGCCAGCAGCGCGGGACAGTTGAGCTCTGGAAACACCATATATTTT. Encoded protein: CASSAGQLSSGNTIYF.

The gene calls are TRBV6-5 and TRBJ2-5; D perhaps matches TRBD2 (6 bases). Germline-derived CDR1 and CDR2 are MNHEY and SVGAGI. This CDR3 contains 13 residues. V gave up 5 bases and J gave up 4 bases, with 11 bases separating them. The CDR3 loop reads CASSRPGLETQYF. CDR3 DNA: TGTGCCAGCAGTAGACCGGGACTAGAGACCCAGTACTTC.

The chain joins TRBV5-1 to TRBJ2-7; D is perhaps TRBD1 or TRBD2 (6 bases each). In germline, CDR1 is SGHRS, CDR2 YFSETQ. The CDR3 covers 11 residues. Trimming stripped 5 bases from V and 5 bases from J, with 8 bases between. CDR3 coding DNA: TGCGCCAGCAGGAGGGGGGACGAGCAGTACTTC. This encodes CASRRGDEQYF.

This clone occurred once. The rearrangement links TRBV5-6 to TRBJ1-2; perhaps TRBD1 as D (6 bases). CDR1 is SGHDT, CDR2 YYEEEE, per germline. The CDR3 covers 12 residues. Between the trimmed V and J ends, which lost 1 base and 8 bases, there was a span of 9 bases. The CDR3 DNA reads as TGTGCCAGCAGCTTGACAGGGTTCGGCTACACCTTC. This codes for CASSLTGFGYTF.

Regarding this clone: Additional DNA sequences in this sample encode the identical CDR3. The V call is TRBV7-9, the J call TRBJ2-7; 8 bases are shared with TRBD2. CDR3 length: 15 residues. Germline-derived CDR1 and CDR2 are SEHNR and FQNEAQ (reference sequence). V gave up 5 bases and J gave up 5 bases; unmatched junction bases: 11. CDR3 in amino acids: CASSGQGLAAHEQYF. The CDR3 coding sequence is TGTGCCAGCAGCGGACAAGGACTAGCCGCTCACGAGCAGTACTTC.

This chain connects TRBV6-6 to TRBJ1-1, with 8 bases fitting TRBD1. This CDR3 region has 15 residues. Trimming took 6 bases from V and 0 from J; bases not matched to a gene: 6. CDR1 is MNHNY and CDR2 is SVGAGI in the germline V gene (reference sequence). The CDR3 reads CASSPTGGLNTEAFF. CDR3 bases: TGTGCCAGCAGCCCCACAGGGGGTCTGAACACTGAAGCTTTCTTT.

The chain has TRBV6-6 and TRBJ1-5; no definite D call. CDR3 length equals 14 residues. V lost 1 base and J 4 bases, leaving 8 bases between the germline ends. CDR1 MNHNY and CDR2 SVGAGI come from the germline V gene (reference sequence). The DNA for the CDR3 is TGTGCCAGCAGTTACTTCCAGGCTAATCAGCCCCAGCATTTT. Its translation is CASSYFQANQPQHF.

The CDR3 loop reads CASSLAPHNEQFF. For the CDR3, the DNA is TGTGCCAGCAGCTTAGCCCCTCACAATGAGCAGTTCTTC. The chain joins TRBV11-2 to TRBJ2-1; D unresolved. The V end was cut by 1 base, the J end by 5 bases, with 6 bases between. The CDR3 is 13 residues long. Germline V gives CDR1 SGHAT, CDR2 FQNNGV.